The 14 T cell receptor beta chains in this list originate from one sample, sequenced in a study of OX40 agonist ivuxolimab in advanced cancers. The table came from immunoSEQ multiplex PCR; TCRdb's copy has only in-frame clones and leaves some out. The sample holds about 12,000 clones, approximately 80% seen once. Here the sequenced sample was CD4+ or CD8+ T cells sorted from blood, taken in a trial of the OX40 agonist ivuxolimab. Receptor source: an adult with an advanced solid tumor such as melanoma, head and neck, liver or kidney cancer.

CDR3 in amino acids: CASSQDIRDRGRRQPQHF. The CDR3 region has the DNA TGCGCCAGCAGCCAAGATATCCGGGACAGGGGCCGCCGTCAGCCCCAGCATTTT. The chain recombines TRBV4-3 with TRBJ1-5; 10 bases align to TRBD1. The CDR3 length is 18 residues. Germline CDR1 reads LGHNA; CDR2 reads YSLEER. V was pared by 0 bases and J by 6 bases, with 11 bases of the junction left unmatched.

V and J are TRBV5-4 and TRBJ2-7; the D is unclear. This CDR3 is 12 amino acids long. Trimming took 0 bases from V and 7 from J, leaving 8 bases between them. Germline assignment: CDR1 SGHNT and CDR2 YYREEE (reference sequence). The CDR3: CASSLASREQYF. For the CDR3, the DNA is TGTGCCAGCAGCTTGGCCTCTCGGGAGCAGTACTTC.

The chain employs TRBV7-3 and TRBJ2-7; 7 bases match TRBD1. This CDR3 comprises 13 residues. Trimming took 4 bases from V and 7 from J; bases not matched to a gene: 7. Germline CDR1 SGHTA, CDR2 FQGTGA. CDR3 bases: TGTGCCAGCAGCTCGACACAGGGGTGGGAGCAGTACTTC. It yields the protein CASSSTQGWEQYF. Full variable domain (remainder filled in from reference TRBV7-3 and TRBJ2-7): GAGVSQTPSNKVTEKGKYVELRCDPISGHTALYWYRQSLGQGPEFLIYFQGTGAADDSGLPNDRFFAVRPEGSVSTLKIQRTERGDSAVYLCASSSTQGWEQYFGPGTRLTVT.

As to this clone: The junction does not match germline at one end; this may be a read error. At the DNA level, this CDR3 is encoded by other sequences in the same sample as well. This chain joins TRBV5-5 and TRBJ1-4, with unresolved D. Germline V gene sequence: CDR1 SGHKS, CDR2 YYEKEE (reference sequence). The CDR3 length is 13 residues. The CDR3 loop is CASSLEANEKLFF. DNA for the CDR3: TGCGCCAGCAGCTTGGAGGCTAATGAAAAACTGTTTTTT. The whole variable domain, remainder taken from reference TRBV5-5 and TRBJ1-4, is DAGVTQSPTHLIKTRGQQVTLRCSPISGHKSVSWYQQVLGQGPQFIFQYYEKEERGRGNFPDRFSARQFPNYSSELNVNALLLGDSALYLCASSLEANEKLFFGSGTQLSVL.

The chain employs TRBV6-5 and TRBJ1-4; no clear D. CDR3 size: 14 residues. Germline V lookup: CDR1 MNHEY, CDR2 SVGAGI. V shed 2 bases and J shed 4 bases, with 8 bases lying between them. The CDR3 region is CASSYANDNEKLFF. CDR3 nucleotides: TGTGCCAGCAGTTACGCCAATGATAATGAAAAACTGTTTTTT.

The V and J genes are TRBV19 and TRBJ2-7; D gene unclear. CDR1 and CDR2 (germline): LNHDA, SQIVND (reference sequence). Deletions cut 5 bases from V and 2 bases from J, with 10 bases between. The CDR3 runs 13 residues. In nucleotides, the CDR3 is TGTGCCAGTAGTTCACGGATGACCTACGAGCAGTACTTC. It encodes CASSSRMTYEQYF.

The genes are TRBV7-9 and TRBJ2-5; 7 nucleotides align to TRBD2. This CDR3 contains 13 residues. Trimming at V came to 5 bases and at J to 5 bases, leaving 5 bases not matched to a gene. CDR1 and CDR2 from the germline V gene are SEHNR and FQNEAQ (reference sequence). The CDR3 DNA reads as TGTGCCAGCAGCCCAGGACTAGGCGAGACCCAGTACTTC. Residues: CASSPGLGETQYF.

The rearrangement uses TRBV27 and TRBJ1-1, with D possibly matching TRBD1 (5 bases). The CDR3 contains 13 residues. Trimming stripped 0 bases from V and 7 bases from J, with 9 bases between. Germline assignment: CDR1 MNHEY and CDR2 SMNVEV (reference sequence). The CDR3 nucleotides are TGTGCCAGCAGTTTATCGGGGGGGAGTGAAGCTTTCTTT. Residues: CASSLSGGSEAFF.

The CDR3 nucleotides read TGCGCCAGCAGCTTCGAAGGACTAGCGGGGGCCACAGATACGCAGTATTTT. This encodes CASSFEGLAGATDTQYF. The chain joins TRBV5-1 to TRBJ2-3; 13 bases fit TRBD2. CDR3 size: 17 residues. V dropped 2 bases and J dropped 2; count of bases not matched to a gene: 5. From germline, CDR1 is SGHRS and CDR2 YFSETQ.

This clone has more than one count but fewer than ten. The chain has TRBV5-4 and TRBJ2-7; 11 nucleotides match TRBD1. Per germline, CDR1 SGHNT and CDR2 YYREEE (reference sequence). The trim removed 2 bases at V and 6 bases at J, leaving 7 bases unmatched. The CDR3 is 15 residues long. The CDR3 DNA is TGTGCCAGCAGCTTTAGGACAGGGGGCGCGATCGAGCAGTACTTC. Translation: CASSFRTGGAIEQYF.

The rearrangement joins TRBV4-1 to TRBJ2-3, with TRBD1 matching 10 bases. This CDR3 region has 15 residues. Germline V gene data show CDR1 as MGHRA and CDR2 as YSYEKL. V lost 4 bases to trimming and J lost 4 bases; unmatched junction nucleotides: 5. CDR3 in DNA: TGCGCCAGCAGCCGGGACAGGGGCGGTCCAGATACGCAGTATTTT. It codes for CASSRDRGGPDTQYF.

This clone turned up a few times. This chain uses TRBV28 with TRBJ1-3; unclear D gene. Trimming shortened V by 8 bases and J by 11 bases, and 10 bases separated the two germline ends. The CDR3 totals 10 residues. Germline CDR1 is MDHEN and CDR2 is SYDVKM. In DNA form, the CDR3 reads TGTGCCAGCTCTCACGATTCCATATATTTT. Protein sequence: CASSHDSIYF.

The V call is TRBV28, the J call TRBJ1-1; D unclear. Trimming shortened V by 7 bases and J by 3 bases, and 18 bases separated the two germline ends. Germline values: CDR1 MDHEN, CDR2 SYDVKM. This CDR3 has 15 amino acids. The CDR3 spells CASTRIGPRDTEAFF. In DNA form, the CDR3 reads TGTGCCAGCACGAGGATAGGTCCTAGGGACACTGAAGCTTTCTTT.

CDR3 bases: TGTGCCAGCAGGAGGAACACTGAAGCTTTCTTT. Translated: CASRRNTEAFF. The chain is built from TRBV6-6 and TRBJ1-1; D is undetermined. CDR1 MNHNY and CDR2 SVGAGI come from the germline V gene (reference sequence). The V end lost 6 bases, the J end lost 1 base, and 3 bases lay between the germline ends. This CDR3 has 11 residues.